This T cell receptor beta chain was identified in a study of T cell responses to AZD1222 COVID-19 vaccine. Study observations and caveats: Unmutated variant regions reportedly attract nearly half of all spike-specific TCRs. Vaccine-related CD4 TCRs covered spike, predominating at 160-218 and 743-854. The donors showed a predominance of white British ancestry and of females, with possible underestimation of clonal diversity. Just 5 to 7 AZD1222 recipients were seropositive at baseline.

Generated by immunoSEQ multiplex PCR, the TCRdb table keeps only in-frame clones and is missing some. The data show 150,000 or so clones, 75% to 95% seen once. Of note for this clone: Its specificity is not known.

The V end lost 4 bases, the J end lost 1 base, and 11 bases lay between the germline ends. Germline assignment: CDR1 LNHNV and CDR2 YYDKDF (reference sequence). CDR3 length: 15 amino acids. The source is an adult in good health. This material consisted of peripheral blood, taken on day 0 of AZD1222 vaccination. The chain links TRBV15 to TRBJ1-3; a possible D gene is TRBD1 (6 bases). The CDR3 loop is CATSNDRKSGNTIYF. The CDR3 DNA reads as TGTGCCACCAGCAATGACAGGAAATCTGGAAACACCATATATTTT.